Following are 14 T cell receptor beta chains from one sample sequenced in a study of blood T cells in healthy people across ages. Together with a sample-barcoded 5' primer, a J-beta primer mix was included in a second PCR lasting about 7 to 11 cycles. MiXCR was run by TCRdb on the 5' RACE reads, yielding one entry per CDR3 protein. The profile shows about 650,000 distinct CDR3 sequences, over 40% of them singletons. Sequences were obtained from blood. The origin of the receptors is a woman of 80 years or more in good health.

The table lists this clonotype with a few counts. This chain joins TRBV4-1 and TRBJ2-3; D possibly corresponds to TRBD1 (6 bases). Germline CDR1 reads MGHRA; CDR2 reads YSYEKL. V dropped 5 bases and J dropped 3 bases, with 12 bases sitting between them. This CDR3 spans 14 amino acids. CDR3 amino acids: CASSGIRGTDTQYF. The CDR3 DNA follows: TGCGCCAGCAGCGGGATCAGGGGTACAGATACGCAGTATTTT.

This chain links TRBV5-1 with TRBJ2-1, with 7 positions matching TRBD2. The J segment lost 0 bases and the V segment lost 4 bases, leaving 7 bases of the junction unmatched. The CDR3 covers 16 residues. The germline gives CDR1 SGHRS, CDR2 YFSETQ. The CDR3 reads CASSASGDSSYNEQFF. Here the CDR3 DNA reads TGCGCCAGCAGCGCGAGCGGGGATAGCTCCTACAATGAGCAGTTCTTC.

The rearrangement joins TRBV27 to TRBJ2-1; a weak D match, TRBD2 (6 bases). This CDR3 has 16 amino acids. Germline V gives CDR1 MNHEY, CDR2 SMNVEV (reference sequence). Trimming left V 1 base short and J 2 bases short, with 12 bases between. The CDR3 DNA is TGTGCCAGCAGTTTATTTTTGGTAGCGGCCTACAATGAGCAGTTCTTC. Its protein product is CASSLFLVAAYNEQFF.

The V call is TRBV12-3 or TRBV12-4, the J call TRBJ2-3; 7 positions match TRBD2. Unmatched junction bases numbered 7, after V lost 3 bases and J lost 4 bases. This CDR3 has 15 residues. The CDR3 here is CASSFSAGSADTQYF. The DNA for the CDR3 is TGTGCCAGCAGTTTTTCAGCGGGGAGCGCAGATACGCAGTATTTT.

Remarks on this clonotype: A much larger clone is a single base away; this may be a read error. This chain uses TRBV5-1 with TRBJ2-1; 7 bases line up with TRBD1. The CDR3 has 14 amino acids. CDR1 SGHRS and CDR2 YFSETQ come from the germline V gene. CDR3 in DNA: TGCGCCGGCAGGGTGGACAGGTCATACAATGAGCAGTTCTTC. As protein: CAGRVDRSYNEQFF.

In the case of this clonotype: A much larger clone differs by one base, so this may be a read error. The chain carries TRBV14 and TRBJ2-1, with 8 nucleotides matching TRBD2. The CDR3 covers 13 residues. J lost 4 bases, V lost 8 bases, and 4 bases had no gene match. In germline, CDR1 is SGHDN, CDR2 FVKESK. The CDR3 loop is CASAGTRYNEQFF. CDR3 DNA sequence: TGTGCCAGCGCTGGGACTAGATACAATGAGCAGTTCTTC.

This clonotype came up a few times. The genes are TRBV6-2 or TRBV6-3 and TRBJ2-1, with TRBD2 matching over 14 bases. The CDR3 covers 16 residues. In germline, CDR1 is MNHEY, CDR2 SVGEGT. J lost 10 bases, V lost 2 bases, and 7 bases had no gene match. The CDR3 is CASSYGGLAGVAEQFF. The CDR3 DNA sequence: TGTGCCAGCAGTTACGGGGGACTAGCGGGAGTCGCGGAGCAGTTCTTC.

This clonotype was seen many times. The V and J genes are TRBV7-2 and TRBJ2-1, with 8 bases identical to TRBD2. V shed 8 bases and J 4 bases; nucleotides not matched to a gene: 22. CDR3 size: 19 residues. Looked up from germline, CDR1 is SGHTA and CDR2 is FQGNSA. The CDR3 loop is CASLLTSGKTNLGYNEQFF. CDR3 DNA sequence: TGTGCCAGCCTCCTCACTAGCGGAAAAACCAACTTGGGGTACAATGAGCAGTTCTTC. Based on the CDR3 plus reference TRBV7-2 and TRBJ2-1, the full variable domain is GAGVSQSPSNKVTEKGKDVELRCDPISGHTALYWYRQSLGQGLEFLIYFQGNSAPDKSGLPSDRFSAERTGGSVSTLTIQRTQQEDSAVYLCASLLTSGKTNLGYNEQFFGPGTRLTVL.

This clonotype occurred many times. The CDR3 DNA reads TGCAGTGCCCCAGCTGGGCCAACGGGAGATACGCAGTATTTT. This encodes CSAPAGPTGDTQYF. The V call is TRBV20-1, the J call TRBJ2-3, with unresolved D. The CDR3 length is 14 residues. The germline V and J ends were trimmed by 6 bases and 5 bases, with 18 bases remaining between them. CDR1 is DFQATT, CDR2 SNEGSKA, per germline (reference sequence).

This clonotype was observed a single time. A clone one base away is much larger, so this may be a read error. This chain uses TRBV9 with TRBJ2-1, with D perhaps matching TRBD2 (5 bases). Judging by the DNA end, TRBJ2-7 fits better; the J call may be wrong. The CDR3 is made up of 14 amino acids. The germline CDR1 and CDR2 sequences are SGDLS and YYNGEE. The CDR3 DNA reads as TGTGCCAGCAGCAGATCTAGCTCCTACAATGAGCAGTACTTC. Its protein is CASSRSSSYNEQYF.

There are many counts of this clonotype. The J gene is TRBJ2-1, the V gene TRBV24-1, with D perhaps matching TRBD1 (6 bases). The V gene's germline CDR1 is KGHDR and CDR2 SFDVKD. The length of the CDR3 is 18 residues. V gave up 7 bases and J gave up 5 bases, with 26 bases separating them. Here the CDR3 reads CATSDPVPTGATDNEQFF. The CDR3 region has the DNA TGTGCCACCAGCGACCCCGTACCGACAGGAGCGACAGACAATGAGCAGTTCTTC.

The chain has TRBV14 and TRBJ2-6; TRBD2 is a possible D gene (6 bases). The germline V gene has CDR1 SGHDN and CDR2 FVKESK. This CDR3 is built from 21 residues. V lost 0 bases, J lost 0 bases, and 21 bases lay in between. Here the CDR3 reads CASSQDKMIGGASSGANVLTF. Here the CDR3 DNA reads TGTGCCAGCAGCCAAGACAAGATGATTGGAGGGGCCTCCTCTGGGGCCAACGTCCTGACTTTC.

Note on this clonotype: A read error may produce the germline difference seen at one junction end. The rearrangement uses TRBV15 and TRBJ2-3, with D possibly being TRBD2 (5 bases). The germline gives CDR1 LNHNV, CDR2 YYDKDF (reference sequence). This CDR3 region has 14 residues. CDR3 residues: CVTRIGLYTDTQYF. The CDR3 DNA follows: TGTGTCACCAGGATTGGACTTTACACAGATACGCAGTATTTT.

Here the CDR3 DNA reads TGTGCCAGCAGCTTAGCCCCGACTAGCGGGAGCGAGCAGTACTTC. It yields the protein CASSLAPTSGSEQYF. The chain is built from TRBV7-6 and TRBJ2-7, with TRBD2 matching over 12 bases. V trimming: 0 bases; J trimming: 6 bases; junction bases outside the gene matches: 3. Germline-derived CDR1 and CDR2 are SGHVS and FNYEAQ. This CDR3 region has 15 residues. Based on the CDR3 plus reference TRBV7-6 and TRBJ2-7, the full variable domain is GAGVSQSPRYKVTKRGQDVALRCDPISGHVSLYWYRQALGQGPEFLTYFNYEAQQDKSGLPNDRFSAERPEGSISTLTIQRTEQRDSAMYRCASSLAPTSGSEQYFGPGTRLTVT.